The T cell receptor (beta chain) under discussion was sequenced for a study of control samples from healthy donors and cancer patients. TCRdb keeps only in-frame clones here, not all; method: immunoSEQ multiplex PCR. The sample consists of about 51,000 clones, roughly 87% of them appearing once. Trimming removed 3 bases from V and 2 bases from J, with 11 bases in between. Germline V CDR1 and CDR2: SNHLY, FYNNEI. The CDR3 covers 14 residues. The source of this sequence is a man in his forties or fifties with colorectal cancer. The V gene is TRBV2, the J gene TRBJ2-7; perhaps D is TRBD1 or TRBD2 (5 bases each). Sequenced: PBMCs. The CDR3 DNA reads TGTGCCAGCAGTGACGGGACGGGTGCCTACGAGCAGTACTTC. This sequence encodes CASSDGTGAYEQYF.